This T cell receptor beta chain was documented in a study of blood T cells in healthy people across ages. Study findings and constraints: No conclusive comparison of naive versus antigen-experienced cells was possible with unsorted PBMCs.

This CDR3 region has 14 residues. Trimming at V came to 4 bases and at J to 2 bases, leaving 4 bases not matched to a gene. CDR1 SGDLS and CDR2 YYNGEE come from the germline V gene. A second PCR, run for about 7 to 11 cycles, used a sample-barcoded 5' primer plus a J-beta primer mix. Each CDR3 protein is one row after TCRdb ran MiXCR on the 5' RACE reads. The table includes roughly 650,000 distinct CDR3 sequences, 32% detected once. In this sample, this clonotype turned up many times. What it binds is unknown. Sequenced: blood. J is TRBJ2-3 and V is TRBV9; 7 nucleotides line up with TRBD1. This TCR derives from an elderly woman in good health. The CDR3 sequence is CASSKTGSTDTQYF. For the CDR3, the DNA is TGTGCCAGCAGCAAGACAGGGTCCACAGATACGCAGTATTTT.